This T cell receptor (beta chain) was sequenced for a study of regulatory T cells in long-lasting Graves disease. To make TCR beta libraries, researchers used iRepertoire HTBI primers and Arm-PCR of CDR3 regions. A single record per CDR3 protein comes from TCRdb applying MiXCR to the multiplex PCR reads. The data contain some 370,000 distinct CDR3 sequences, 12% of them singletons. The CDR3 runs to 13 residues. V was clipped by 6 bases and J by 3 bases, with 11 bases between them. Germline loops: CDR1 KGHSH, CDR2 LQKENI. As to time point: newly diagnosed GD, antithyroid drugs for less than 3 months. PBMCs were the source of the RNA used for TCR sequencing. This clonotype was detected ten times or more. The sample was also reused in another study, on T cells in Graves' hyperthyroidism and ophthalmopathy. That study adds: Prediction of ophthalmopathy progression came a median approximately 6.5 months pre-onset.

This chain joins TRBV18 and TRBJ1-1; TRBD1 might be the D (6 bases). This clonotype was sampled from a woman aged 18 to 35 with Graves disease. Sequences were derived from peripheral blood mononuclear cells (PBMCs), sampled at new diagnosis, from a patient treated with antithyroid drugs. The CDR3 spells CASSQQGYTEAFF. CDR3 in DNA: TGTGCCAGCTCCCAACAGGGATACACTGAAGCTTTCTTT.